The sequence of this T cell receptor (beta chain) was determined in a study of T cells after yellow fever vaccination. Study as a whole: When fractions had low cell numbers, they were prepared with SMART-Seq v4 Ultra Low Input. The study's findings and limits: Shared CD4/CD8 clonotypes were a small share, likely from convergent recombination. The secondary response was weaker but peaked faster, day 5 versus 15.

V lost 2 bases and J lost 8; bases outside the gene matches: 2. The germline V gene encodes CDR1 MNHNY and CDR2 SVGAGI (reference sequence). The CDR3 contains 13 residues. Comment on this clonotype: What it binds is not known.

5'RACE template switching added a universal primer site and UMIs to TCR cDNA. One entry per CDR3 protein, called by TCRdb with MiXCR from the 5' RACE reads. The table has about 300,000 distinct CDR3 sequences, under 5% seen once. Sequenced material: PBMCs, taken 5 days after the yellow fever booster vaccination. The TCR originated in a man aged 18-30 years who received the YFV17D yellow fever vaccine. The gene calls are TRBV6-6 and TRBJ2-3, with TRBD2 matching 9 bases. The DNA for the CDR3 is TGTGCCAGCAGTTACGGCGGGGGGGTTACGCAGTATTTT. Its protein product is CASSYGGGVTQYF.